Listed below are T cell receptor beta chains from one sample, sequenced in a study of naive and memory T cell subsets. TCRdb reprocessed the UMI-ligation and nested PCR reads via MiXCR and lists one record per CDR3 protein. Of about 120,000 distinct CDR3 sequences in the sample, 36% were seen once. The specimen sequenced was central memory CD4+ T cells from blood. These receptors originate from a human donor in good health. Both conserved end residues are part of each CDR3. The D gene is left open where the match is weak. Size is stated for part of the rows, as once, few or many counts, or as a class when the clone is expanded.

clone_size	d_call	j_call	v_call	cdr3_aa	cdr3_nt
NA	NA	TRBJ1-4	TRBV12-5	CARGPVFGGNEKLFF	TGTGCTAGGGGCCCGGTTTTTGGGGGCAATGAAAAACTGTTTTTT
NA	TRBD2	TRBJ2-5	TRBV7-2	CASSLIARAGGYQETQYF	TGTGCCAGCAGCTTAATCGCCCGAGCGGGAGGGTACCAAGAGACCCAGTACTTC
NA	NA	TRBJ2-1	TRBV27	CASSPQEYNEQFF	TGTGCCAGCAGTCCCCAAGAATACAATGAGCAGTTCTTC
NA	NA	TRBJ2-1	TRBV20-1	CSARRGEQFF	TGCAGTGCTAGGAGGGGTGAGCAGTTCTTC
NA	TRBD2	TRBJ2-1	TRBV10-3	CAGWAGLAGPDSYNEQFF	TGTGCCGGTTGGGCGGGACTAGCGGGCCCCGACTCCTACAATGAGCAGTTCTTC
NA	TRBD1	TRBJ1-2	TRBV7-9	CASSWVEDRDIYGYTF	TGTGCCAGCAGCTGGGTGGAGGACAGGGATATCTATGGCTACACCTTC
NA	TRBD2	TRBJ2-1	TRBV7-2	CASSLVWSSGTTEQFF	TGTGCCAGCAGCTTAGTATGGTCTAGCGGGACGACTGAGCAGTTCTTC
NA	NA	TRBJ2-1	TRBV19	CASSISGISYNEQFF	TGTGCCAGTAGTATATCCGGGATCTCCTACAATGAGCAGTTCTTC
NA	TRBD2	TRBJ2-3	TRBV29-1	CSVSTSGSTDTQYF	TGCAGCGTTTCAACTAGCGGTAGCACAGATACGCAGTATTTT
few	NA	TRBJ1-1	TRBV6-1	CASSVGGNTEAFF	TGTGCCAGCAGTGTGGGGGGGAACACTGAAGCTTTCTTT
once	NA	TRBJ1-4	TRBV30	CAWSGQLNEKLFF	TGTGCCTGGAGTGGTCAGCTTAATGAAAAACTGTTTTTT
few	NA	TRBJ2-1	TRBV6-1	CASRPRAPGSYNEQFF	TGTGCCAGCAGACCAAGGGCCCCGGGATCCTACAATGAGCAGTTCTTC
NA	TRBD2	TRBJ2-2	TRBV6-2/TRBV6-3	CASSGTSGRRRVTGELFF	TGTGCCAGCAGTGGGACTAGCGGGAGGCGAAGAGTCACCGGGGAGCTGTTTTTT
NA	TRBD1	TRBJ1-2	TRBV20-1	CSARGQGIGYGYTF	TGCAGTGCTAGAGGACAGGGAATAGGCTATGGCTACACCTTC
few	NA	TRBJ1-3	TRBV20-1	CSAVGTSGNTIYF	TGCAGTGCTGTCGGGACCTCTGGAAACACCATATATTTT
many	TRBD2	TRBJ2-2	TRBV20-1	CSARDAGTSVTGELFF	TGCAGTGCTAGAGACGCCGGGACTAGCGTCACCGGGGAGCTGTTTTTT
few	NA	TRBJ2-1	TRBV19	CASSPGLWREQFF	TGTGCCAGTAGTCCTGGACTCTGGAGGGAGCAGTTCTTC
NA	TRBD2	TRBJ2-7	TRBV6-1	CASSPVTSGSSYEQYF	TGTGCCAGCAGCCCGGTTACTAGCGGAAGCTCCTACGAGCAGTACTTC
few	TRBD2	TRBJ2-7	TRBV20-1	CSARDVPLLADYEQYF	TGCAGTGCTAGAGATGTTCCCCTACTAGCGGACTACGAGCAGTACTTC
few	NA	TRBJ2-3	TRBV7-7	CASSRGLIDTQYF	TGTGCTAGCAGCCGAGGACTCATAGATACGCAGTATTTT
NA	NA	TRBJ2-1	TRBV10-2	CASSEGEQFF	TGCGCCAGCAGTGAGGGGGAGCAGTTCTTC
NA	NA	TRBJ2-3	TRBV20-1	CSAAGLFDTDTQYF	TGCAGTGCCGCGGGACTTTTCGACACAGATACGCAGTATTTT
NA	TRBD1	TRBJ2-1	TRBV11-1	CASSRRDRPSKSHNEQFF	TGTGCCAGCAGCCGGCGGGACAGGCCATCTAAATCCCACAATGAGCAGTTCTTC
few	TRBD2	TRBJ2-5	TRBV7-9	CASSLGGRAGETQYF	TGTGCCAGCAGCTTAGGAGGGAGGGCCGGAGAGACCCAGTACTTC
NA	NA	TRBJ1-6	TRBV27	CASSSGGSWSPLHF	TGTGCCAGCAGTTCTGGAGGGTCTTGGTCACCCCTCCACTTT
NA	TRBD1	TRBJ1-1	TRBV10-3	CAISGTGGFTEAFF	TGTGCCATCAGCGGGACAGGGGGCTTCACTGAAGCTTTCTTT
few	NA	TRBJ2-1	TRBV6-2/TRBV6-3	CASSYSWALRYNEQFF	TGTGCCAGCAGTTACTCCTGGGCGTTGAGGTACAATGAGCAGTTCTTC
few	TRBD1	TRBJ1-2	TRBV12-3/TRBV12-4	CASSSNRGGGYGYTF	TGTGCCAGCAGTTCCAACAGGGGTGGAGGCTATGGCTACACCTTC
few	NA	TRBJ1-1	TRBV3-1	CASSQDLPGRGTEAFF	TGTGCCAGCAGCCAAGATCTTCCAGGGAGGGGCACTGAAGCTTTCTTT
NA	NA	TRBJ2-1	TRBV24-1	CATSGIGQLQFF	TGTGCCACCAGTGGGATTGGACAGCTGCAGTTCTTC
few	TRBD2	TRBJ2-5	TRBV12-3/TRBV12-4	CASSFPSGGGRAAETQYF	TGTGCCAGCAGTTTCCCATCGGGTGGCGGGAGGGCTGCGGAGACCCAGTACTTC
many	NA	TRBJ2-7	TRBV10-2	CASSGDSSYEQYF	TGCGCCAGCAGTGGCGACAGTTCCTACGAGCAGTACTTC
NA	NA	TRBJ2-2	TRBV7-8	CASSLYPANTGELFF	TGTGCCAGCAGCTTATACCCGGCGAACACCGGGGAGCTGTTTTTT
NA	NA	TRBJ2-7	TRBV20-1	CSARGITRGRFYEQYF	TGCAGTGCTAGAGGGATCACGCGGGGTCGTTTCTACGAGCAGTACTTC
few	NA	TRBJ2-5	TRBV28	CASSLGDYQETQYF	TGTGCCAGCAGTTTGGGGGACTACCAAGAGACCCAGTACTTC
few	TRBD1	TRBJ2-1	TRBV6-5	CASRTQGNEQFF	TGTGCCAGCAGAACACAGGGGAATGAGCAGTTCTTC
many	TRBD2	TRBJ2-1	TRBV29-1	CSVGLAAHYNEQFF	TGCAGCGTAGGACTAGCGGCTCATTACAATGAGCAGTTCTTC
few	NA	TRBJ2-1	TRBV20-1	CSTPGGSGFRDEQFF	TGCAGTACACCTGGGGGAAGCGGATTTAGGGATGAGCAGTTCTTC
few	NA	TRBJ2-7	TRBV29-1	CSGRDRSYEQYF	TGCAGCGGGCGGGACAGATCCTACGAGCAGTACTTC
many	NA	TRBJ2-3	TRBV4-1	CASSQALGLTLSDTQYF	TGCGCCAGCAGCCAAGCCCTGGGACTCACGTTAAGCGATACGCAGTATTTT